Below, 24 T cell receptor beta chains from the same sample are listed, as sequenced in a study of T-cell reconstitution after alpha-beta-depleted transplantation in children. Library preparation (for TCRbeta) was performed with unique molecular identifiers. TCRdb passed the PCR reads through MiXCR, listing each CDR3 protein once. Of 100,000 to 150,000 distinct CDR3 sequences in the sample, more than 20% are singletons; the top ten hold approximately 10%. Material: PBMCs, mostly from graft donor cells, obtained 180 days after TCRalphabeta/CD19-depleted stem cell transplant. The source of these receptors is a male patient between 2 and 10 years old who had a stem cell transplant for chronic granulomatous disease, so the T cells may come from the graft donor.

The J gene is TRBJ1-2, the V gene TRBV12-3 or TRBV12-4; D gene uncertain. This CDR3 has 15 amino acids. Trimming stripped 6 bases from V and 2 bases from J, with 16 bases between. CDR3 coding DNA: TGTGCCAGCAGGGGAAGAAGGACCGGAAACTATGGCTACACCTTC. Encoded protein: CASRGRRTGNYGYTF.

This clonotype was observed many times. The gene calls are TRBV28 and TRBJ1-2; D might be TRBD1 (6 bases). The ends were cut back, 6 bases at V and 0 bases at J, with 20 bases in the middle. Germline values: CDR1 MDHEN, CDR2 SYDVKM. CDR3 size: 17 residues. CDR3 sequence: CASSPSLQGRPNYGYTF. The CDR3 nucleotides read TGTGCCAGCAGCCCCTCACTGCAGGGGAGACCTAACTATGGCTACACCTTC.

The chain carries TRBV5-1 and TRBJ2-5, with 13 positions matching TRBD2. The ends lost 4 bases at V and 1 base at J; junction bases unmatched: 7. The CDR3 is 17 amino acids. Looked up from germline, CDR1 is SGHRS and CDR2 is YFSETQ. The CDR3 loop reads CASSPPGLAGIQETQYF. The CDR3 DNA sequence: TGCGCCAGCAGCCCCCCGGGACTAGCGGGGATCCAAGAGACCCAGTACTTC.

There are many counts of this clonotype. This chain joins TRBV5-1 and TRBJ2-2; TRBD2 matches 14 bases. V lost 3 bases to trimming and J lost 7 bases; unmatched junction nucleotides: 2. The germline V gene encodes CDR1 SGHRS and CDR2 YFSETQ. The CDR3 loop spans 15 amino acids. CDR3 region: CASSWGLAGVGELFF. Written as DNA, the CDR3 is TGCGCCAGCAGCTGGGGACTAGCGGGAGTCGGGGAGCTGTTTTTT.

This clonotype was seen at least ten times. J is TRBJ2-7 and V is TRBV20-1; a weak D match, TRBD2 (6 bases). Deletions cut 3 bases from V and 1 base from J, with 16 bases between. This CDR3 region has 15 residues. Germline CDR1 reads DFQATT; CDR2 reads SNEGSKA (reference sequence). The CDR3 bases are TGCAGTGCTAGTCCTCCCGGGACTTATTCCTACGAGCAGTACTTC. Encoded protein: CSASPPGTYSYEQYF.

This clonotype was counted only a few times. The chain carries TRBV12-3 or TRBV12-4 and TRBJ1-5, with D possibly TRBD1 on 5 matching bases. This CDR3 has 13 amino acids. The V gene lost 1 base and the J gene lost 6 bases, with 7 bases spanning the gap. Here the CDR3 DNA reads TGTGCCAGCAGTTTAGGGGGGTTTCAGCCCCAGCATTTT. Amino acid sequence: CASSLGGFQPQHF.

This clonotype was counted between two and nine times. CDR3 in amino acids: CSARSDTYEQYF. The DNA of the CDR3 is TGCAGCGCTAGGTCGGACACCTACGAGCAGTACTTC. The V gene is TRBV29-1, the J gene TRBJ2-7; the D gene is possibly TRBD1 (5 bases). The CDR3 consists of 12 residues. Per the germline V gene, CDR1 is SQVTM and CDR2 is ANQGSEA. V lost 7 bases and J lost 2, with 12 bases in between.

V and J are TRBV29-1 and TRBJ2-1; D perhaps matches TRBD2 (5 bases). The germline gives CDR1 SQVTM, CDR2 ANQGSEA. Between the trimmed V and J ends, which lost 6 bases and 4 bases, there was a span of 10 bases. The CDR3 runs to 12 residues. The CDR3, as DNA: TGCAGCGTCGACCGGGGTTACAATGAGCAGTTCTTC. Translated, it gives CSVDRGYNEQFF.

This clonotype was detected many times. J is TRBJ2-1 and V is TRBV10-3; D is uncertain. The CDR3 sequence is 14 residues long. The ends were cut back, 2 bases at V and 7 bases at J, with 12 bases in the middle. Germline V gene sequence: CDR1 ENHRY, CDR2 SYGVKD. The CDR3 protein is CAISEGFGRNEQFF. For the CDR3, the DNA is TGTGCCATCAGTGAGGGGTTTGGCAGAAATGAGCAGTTCTTC.

In its sample, this clonotype was seen a few times. The chain combines TRBV6-5 with TRBJ1-2; 10 positions agree with TRBD1. Unmatched junction bases numbered 6, after V lost 4 bases and J lost 7 bases. Germline lookup yields CDR1 MNHEY and CDR2 SVGAGI. The CDR3 extends over 14 amino acids. The CDR3 DNA is TGTGCCAGCAGTTCCCGACAGGGGGCGGGTGGCTACACCTTC. This encodes CASSSRQGAGGYTF.

About this clonotype: The junction differs from germline at one of its ends, possibly a read error. The chain carries TRBV7-2 and TRBJ1-1; D remains unclear. There are 12 residues in the CDR3. Per the germline V gene, CDR1 is SGHTA and CDR2 is FQGNSA. The CDR3 bases are TGTGTCAGCAGCTTAAACAAACTTGAAGCTTTCTTT. It codes for CVSSLNKLEAFF.

This sequence joins TRBV10-3 and TRBJ2-3; D is unresolved. CDR1 and CDR2 from the germline V gene are ENHRY and SYGVKD. The CDR3 is made up of 13 amino acids. The V gene lost 4 bases and the J gene lost 0 bases, with 5 bases spanning the gap. CDR3 sequence (DNA): TGTGCCATCAGTGCCGTCAGCACAGATACGCAGTATTTT. It codes for CAISAVSTDTQYF.

A few counts support this clonotype. The chain is built from TRBV5-6 and TRBJ2-3; 12 positions match TRBD2. After removal of 2 bases from V and 1 base from J, the junction contained 2 bases not matched to a gene. The CDR3 runs 16 residues. From germline, CDR1 is SGHDT and CDR2 YYEEEE. The CDR3 coding sequence is TGTGCCAGCAGCTTAAGACTAGCGGGGGGCACAGATACGCAGTATTTT. Amino acids: CASSLRLAGGTDTQYF.

V is TRBV20-1 and J is TRBJ2-3; 8 bases are a match to TRBD2. The V and J ends lost 5 bases and 6 bases, in that order; junction bases with no gene match: 13. CDR1 is DFQATT, CDR2 SNEGSKA, per germline (reference sequence). The CDR3 is made up of 15 amino acids. CDR3 sequence: CSAAHPRGAADTQYF. The CDR3 bases are TGCAGTGCTGCCCATCCGCGGGGGGCGGCCGATACGCAGTATTTT.

There are many counts of this clonotype. This chain uses TRBV12-3 or TRBV12-4 with TRBJ1-5; a weak D match, TRBD1 (5 bases). V was pared by 5 bases and J by 7 bases, with 6 bases between. This CDR3 comprises 11 residues. CDR3 sequence (DNA): TGTGCCAGCAGTAAGGGGCAGCCCCAGCATTTT. The encoded protein is CASSKGQPQHF.

Remarks on this clonotype: A junction end diverges from the germline sequence, so it may reflect a read error. The chain links TRBV7-8 to TRBJ1-1, with 8 bases matching TRBD1. The CDR3 length is 12 residues. Germline values: CDR1 SGHVS, CDR2 FQNEAQ. For the CDR3, the DNA is TGTGCCAGCCGCGCCGGGACAGGTGAAGCTTTCTTC. It yields the protein CASRAGTGEAFF.

The chain joins TRBV10-3 to TRBJ2-6; no firm D call. CDR1 is ENHRY and CDR2 is SYGVKD in the germline V gene. The CDR3 extends over 15 amino acids. The germline V and J ends were trimmed by 3 bases and 0 bases, with 6 bases remaining between them. CDR3 in DNA: TGTGCCATCAGTGATGGTAGCTCTGGGGCCAACGTCCTGACTTTC. It codes for CAISDGSSGANVLTF.

The table lists this clonotype with a few counts. The rearrangement joins TRBV24-1 to TRBJ2-5; no firm D call. This CDR3 region has 15 residues. Per germline, CDR1 KGHDR and CDR2 SFDVKD. Trimming removed 3 bases from V and 2 bases from J, with 12 bases in between. CDR3 in amino acids: CATSDGSSLQETQYF. The CDR3 DNA reads as TGTGCCACCAGTGATGGCTCTTCCTTACAAGAGACCCAGTACTTC.

The chain couples TRBV4-3 to TRBJ1-5, with TRBD1 matching over 7 bases. Germline assignment: CDR1 LGHNA and CDR2 YSLEER. The CDR3 runs 17 residues. Losses at the gene ends were 0 bases for V and 2 bases for J; bases not matched to a gene: 7. The CDR3 protein is CASSQDYPGTGNQPQHF. In DNA form, the CDR3 reads TGCGCCAGCAGCCAAGATTATCCCGGGACAGGCAATCAGCCCCAGCATTTT.

This clonotype was seen more than once but under ten times. This chain links TRBV28 with TRBJ1-1, with TRBD1 identical over 9 bases. The CDR3 contains 20 residues. CDR1 is MDHEN, CDR2 SYDVKM, per germline. The V segment lost 3 bases and the J segment 1 base; nucleotides outside the gene matches: 18. CDR3 bases: TGTGCCAGCAGTTTTTCGGACCGATTCCCAACAGGGGGCAGGAACACTGAAGCTTTCTTT. Its protein product is CASSFSDRFPTGGRNTEAFF.

V usage is TRBV7-9 and J usage is TRBJ2-5; 11 bases are shared with TRBD1. The CDR3 loop spans 15 amino acids. Trimming at V came to 5 bases and at J to 3 bases, leaving 5 bases not matched to a gene. Germline CDR1 and CDR2: SEHNR and FQNEAQ (reference sequence). The CDR3 DNA is TGTGCCAGCAGCCGGACAGGGGGCGAAAAAGAGACCCAGTACTTC. It translates to CASSRTGGEKETQYF. Together with reference TRBV7-9 and TRBJ2-5, the CDR3 gives the full variable domain: DTGVSQNPRHKITKRGQNVTFRCDPISEHNRLYWYRQTLGQGPEFLTYFQNEAQLEKSRLLSDRFSAERPKGSFSTLEIQRTEQGDSAMYLCASSRTGGEKETQYFGPGTRLLVL.

This chain joins TRBV12-3 or TRBV12-4 and TRBJ2-1; TRBD2 might be the D (6 bases). The ends were cut back, 3 bases at V and 10 bases at J, with 10 bases in the middle. CDR3 length: 12 residues. The CDR3 DNA reads as TGTGCCAGCAGTTTCCTCACTAGCGAGCAGTTCTTC. This gives the protein CASSFLTSEQFF.

V is TRBV28 and J is TRBJ2-5; 14 bases agree with TRBD2. Germline V gives CDR1 MDHEN, CDR2 SYDVKM. The CDR3 loop spans 16 amino acids. The V segment lost 3 bases and the J segment 5 bases; nucleotides outside the gene matches: 5. The CDR3, as DNA: TGTGCCAGCAGTTTCTGGACTAGCGGGAGGCGGGAGACCCAGTACTTC. Translated, it gives CASSFWTSGRRETQYF.

This clonotype was seen at least ten times. V is TRBV29-1 and J is TRBJ2-7; TRBD1 is a possible D gene (6 bases). CDR3 length: 13 amino acids. V lost 0 bases and J lost 1, with 7 bases in between. Germline V gene sequence: CDR1 SQVTM, CDR2 ANQGSEA. CDR3 DNA: TGCAGCGTTGAAGACGGACAGTCCTACGAGCAGTACTTC. Protein product: CSVEDGQSYEQYF.